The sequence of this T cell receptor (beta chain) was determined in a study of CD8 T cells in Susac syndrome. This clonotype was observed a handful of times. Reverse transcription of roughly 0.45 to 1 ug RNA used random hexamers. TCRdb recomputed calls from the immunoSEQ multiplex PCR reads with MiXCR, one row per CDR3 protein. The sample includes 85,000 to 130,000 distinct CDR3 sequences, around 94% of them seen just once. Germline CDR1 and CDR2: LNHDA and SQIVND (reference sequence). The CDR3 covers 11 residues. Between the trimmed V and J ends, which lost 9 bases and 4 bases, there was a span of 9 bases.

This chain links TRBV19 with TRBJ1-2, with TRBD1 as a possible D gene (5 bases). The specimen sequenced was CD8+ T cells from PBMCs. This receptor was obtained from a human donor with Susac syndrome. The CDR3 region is CASRDSYGYTF. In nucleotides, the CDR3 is TGTGCCAGCCGGGACTCCTATGGCTACACCTTC.